The present T cell receptor beta chain was sequenced within a study of T-cell reconstitution after alpha-beta-depleted transplantation in children. A few counts support this clonotype. The antigen remains undetermined. CDR3 length: 14 residues. CDR1 LNHDA and CDR2 SQIVND come from the germline V gene (reference sequence). V was clipped by 3 bases and J by 7 bases, with 10 bases between them. The study's findings and limits: From surviving recipient T cells and thymic progenitors came the high day-60 TCRbeta diversity observed in some patients. T-cell counts and diversity were attributed mostly to newly produced T cells one year after transplant. Reported findings indicate that, about two months after transplant, alpha-beta T cells came from several hundred expanded clones, which were derived from non-depleted graft cells.

The TCRbeta library was prepared with unique molecular identifiers. MiXCR, run by TCRdb on the PCR reads, gives a single entry per CDR3 protein. The sample includes 400,000 to 550,000 distinct CDR3 sequences, roughly a tenth of them seen just once. Source: PBMCs, taken before TCRalphabeta/CD19-depleted stem cell transplant. The receptor comes from a child under 10 years old with inherited bone marrow failure, due to receive a stem cell transplant. This rearrangement joins TRBV19 to TRBJ1-6; D unclear. CDR3 sequence reads: CASSIGILNSPLHF. CDR3 coding DNA: TGTGCCAGTAGTATCGGGATCCTAAATTCACCCCTCCACTTT.